These 32 T cell receptor beta chains originate from one sample sequenced in a study of shared clonotypes between healthy human individuals. Assay used: immunoSEQ multiplex PCR; TCRdb lists only in-frame clones, some missing. The profile shows about 1.5 million clones, roughly 96% of them singletons. The material sequenced was naive CD4+ T cells sorted from blood. Subset reported: CD45RA+ positively selected. These receptors were obtained from a man aged 25-45 years in good health.

The chain recombines TRBV28 with TRBJ2-7, with no clear D. This CDR3 has 13 amino acids. V lost 2 bases and J lost 3, with 8 bases in between. CDR1 MDHEN and CDR2 SYDVKM come from the germline V gene. CDR3 loop: CASSLQQVYEQYF. The CDR3, as DNA: TGTGCCAGCAGTTTACAACAAGTCTACGAGCAGTACTTC.

The V call is TRBV28, the J call TRBJ2-2; 14 bases line up with TRBD2. V shed 11 bases, J shed 6 bases, and the junction held 5 bases outside the gene matches. Per germline, CDR1 MDHEN and CDR2 SYDVKM. The CDR3 has 14 residues. This CDR3 is CAGGLAGVAGELFF. The CDR3 DNA reads as TGTGCCGGGGGACTAGCGGGAGTGGCCGGGGAGCTGTTTTTT.

The chain has TRBV5-5 and TRBJ2-7; D gene ambiguous. The V end was cut by 0 bases, the J end by 4 bases, with 11 bases between. The CDR3 runs to 14 residues. CDR1 and CDR2 from the germline V gene are SGHKS and YYEKEE (reference sequence). CDR3 DNA sequence: TGTGCCAGCAGCTTGGGCCCCGAGAATTACGAGCAGTACTTC. Translation gives CASSLGPENYEQYF.

The chain joins TRBV6-1 to TRBJ1-1; perhaps TRBD1 as D (5 bases). The germline CDR1 and CDR2 sequences are MNHNS and SASEGT. The germline V and J ends were trimmed by 10 bases and 3 bases, with 18 bases remaining between them. This CDR3 has 14 residues. CDR3 protein: CAIRAWGRDTEAFF. The CDR3 DNA reads as TGTGCCATCAGAGCTTGGGGGAGGGACACTGAAGCTTTCTTT.

This chain joins TRBV30 and TRBJ1-1; no firm D call. Between the trimmed V and J ends, which lost 4 bases and 2 bases, there was a span of 8 bases. This CDR3 has 12 amino acids. CDR1 is GTSNPN, CDR2 SVGIG, per germline (reference sequence). The CDR3 spells CAWITDNTEAFF. The CDR3, as DNA: TGTGCCTGGATCACGGACAACACTGAAGCTTTCTTT.

This chain joins TRBV10-1 and TRBJ2-3, with 11 bases aligning to TRBD2. Germline V CDR1 and CDR2: WNHNN, SYGVQD (reference sequence). CDR3 size: 15 residues. With 3 bases clipped from V and 7 bases from J, the junction kept 6 bases outside the gene matches. CDR3 in amino acids: CASSELAGEGNTQYF. The CDR3 nucleotides read TGCGCCAGCAGTGAACTAGCGGGAGAGGGGAATACGCAGTATTTT.

The rearrangement uses TRBV7-6 and TRBJ1-1; D not resolved. This CDR3 region has 14 residues. Germline CDR1 is SGHVS and CDR2 is FNYEAQ. V was clipped by 2 bases and J by 2 bases, with 9 bases between them. CDR3 nucleotides: TGTGCCAGCAGCTTAATGGGCAGCAACACTGAAGCTTTCTTT. As protein: CASSLMGSNTEAFF.

The rearrangement uses TRBV28 and TRBJ2-7, with 7 bases lining up with TRBD1. The CDR3 covers 16 residues. J gave up 0 bases and V 5 bases, and 10 bases lay outside the gene matches. CDR1 and CDR2 (germline): MDHEN, SYDVKM. Written as DNA, the CDR3 is TGTGCCAGCAGTACCCCCTCGGGACAGAGCTCCTACGAGCAGTACTTC. Protein sequence: CASSTPSGQSSYEQYF.

This sequence joins TRBV7-8 and TRBJ2-1, with TRBD2 matching 10 bases. V was pared by 7 bases and J by 4 bases, with 19 bases of the junction left unmatched. CDR3 length equals 19 residues. Germline CDR1 reads SGHVS; CDR2 reads FQNEAQ. The CDR3: CASTPTQAASGSYYNEQFF. In DNA, the CDR3 is TGTGCCAGCACCCCCACGCAGGCGGCTAGCGGGAGTTATTACAATGAGCAGTTCTTC. Variable domain in full (rest from reference TRBV7-8 and TRBJ2-1): GAGVSQSPRYKVAKRGQDVALRCDPISGHVSLFWYQQALGQGPEFLTYFQNEAQLDKSGLPSDRFFAERPEGSVSTLKIQRTQQEDSAVYLCASTPTQAASGSYYNEQFFGPGTRLTVL.

CDR3 loop: CASTWGRQGYQPQHF. The CDR3 coding sequence is TGTGCCAGCACCTGGGGGAGACAGGGATATCAGCCCCAGCATTTT. The chain combines TRBV28 with TRBJ1-5; 7 bases match TRBD1. This CDR3 region has 15 residues. Per the germline V gene, CDR1 is MDHEN and CDR2 is SYDVKM. The ends lost 7 bases at V and 5 bases at J; junction bases unmatched: 11.

J is TRBJ1-5 and V is TRBV28; D is possibly TRBD1 (5 bases). Looked up from germline, CDR1 is MDHEN and CDR2 is SYDVKM. The CDR3 totals 19 residues. Trimming stripped 1 base from V and 0 bases from J, with 19 bases between. CDR3 DNA sequence: TGTGCCAGCAGTTTATTAAATTTGGGACGGCGGTATAGCAATCAGCCCCAGCATTTT. Translating gives CASSLLNLGRRYSNQPQHF.

This chain links TRBV7-6 with TRBJ2-1, with TRBD2 as a possible D gene (6 bases). This CDR3 contains 14 residues. V was trimmed by 5 bases and J by 1 base, leaving 9 bases between them. Germline CDR1 is SGHVS and CDR2 is FNYEAQ. The CDR3 coding sequence is TGTGCCAGCAGCCTTAGCGGTTCCTACAATGAGCAGTTCTTC. Amino acid sequence: CASSLSGSYNEQFF.

This clone was recorded only once. In nucleotides, the CDR3 is TGTGCCAGCAGTTTTACTGGGGAGTTCAATAAAAACATTCAGTACTTC. Amino acids: CASSFTGEFNKNIQYF. This rearrangement joins TRBV28 to TRBJ2-4; maybe TRBD2 (5 bases). CDR1 is MDHEN, CDR2 SYDVKM, per germline. V was trimmed by 3 bases and J by 4 bases, leaving 16 bases between them. CDR3 size: 16 residues.

This chain joins TRBV27 and TRBJ1-2; perhaps TRBD1 as D (5 bases). There are 13 residues in the CDR3. CDR1 is MNHEY, CDR2 SMNVEV, per germline (reference sequence). Trimming shortened V by 3 bases and J by 5 bases, and 10 bases separated the two germline ends. CDR3 DNA sequence: TGTGCCAGCAGTTTGGTAGGGACGTATGGCTACACCTTC. It codes for CASSLVGTYGYTF.

The chain links TRBV27 to TRBJ2-2; D remains unclear. This CDR3 has 13 residues. V gave up 3 bases and J gave up 6 bases, with 8 bases separating them. Germline V gene data show CDR1 as MNHEY and CDR2 as SMNVEV (reference sequence). The CDR3 is CASSFVGAGELFF. CDR3 nucleotide sequence: TGTGCCAGCAGTTTTGTCGGAGCCGGGGAGCTGTTTTTT.

This chain joins TRBV29-1 and TRBJ2-5; unclear D gene. The V gene's germline CDR1 is SQVTM and CDR2 ANQGSEA. Between the trimmed V and J ends, which lost 1 base and 4 bases, there was a span of 16 bases. The CDR3 spans 15 residues. The CDR3 region is CSVEVPLRPVETQYF. The DNA for the CDR3 is TGCAGCGTTGAAGTCCCACTAAGACCCGTAGAGACCCAGTACTTC.

This chain connects TRBV12-5 to TRBJ2-1, with no clear D. Germline assignment: CDR1 LGHNT and CDR2 FRNRAP. CDR3 length equals 15 residues. The V gene lost 3 bases and the J gene lost 0 bases, with 9 bases spanning the gap. The CDR3 is CASGFGSTSYNEQFF. DNA for the CDR3: TGTGCTAGTGGTTTCGGTTCTACCTCCTACAATGAGCAGTTCTTC.

The genes are TRBV7-2 and TRBJ2-1; 9 nucleotides align to TRBD2. Losses at the gene ends were 2 bases for V and 5 bases for J; bases not matched to a gene: 1. CDR1 is SGHTA, CDR2 FQGNSA, per germline. The CDR3 sequence is 14 residues long. The CDR3: CASSLLAGNNEQFF. DNA for the CDR3: TGTGCCAGCAGCTTACTAGCGGGAAACAATGAGCAGTTCTTC.

This clone was recorded once. V is TRBV7-8 and J is TRBJ1-1, with 8 positions matching TRBD1. The germline gives CDR1 SGHVS, CDR2 FQNEAQ. V lost 5 bases, J lost 5 bases, and 7 bases stayed unmatched. The CDR3 sequence is 14 residues long. In DNA, the CDR3 is TGTGCCAGCAGCCGAACCCGGACAGGGACTGAAGCTTTCTTT. It specifies CASSRTRTGTEAFF.

J is TRBJ2-7 and V is TRBV4-3; TRBD2 might be the D (7 bases). Looked up from germline, CDR1 is LGHNA and CDR2 is YSLEER. Trimming cost V 3 bases and J 2 bases, with 23 bases left between them. This CDR3 spans 18 amino acids. CDR3 region: CASSQDTRGAYLPYEQYF. Here the CDR3 DNA reads TGCGCCAGCAGCCAGGATACTCGGGGGGCCTATCTTCCCTACGAGCAGTACTTC.

This chain links TRBV10-1 with TRBJ2-1; the D gene could be TRBD1 or TRBD2 (6 bases each). V lost 0 bases and J lost 4, with 25 bases in between. Germline lookup yields CDR1 WNHNN and CDR2 SYGVQD (reference sequence). The CDR3 runs 20 residues. Here the CDR3 DNA reads TGCGCCAGCAGTGAGTCGAATACCGGGGGAAGAGGGGGAGGATACAATGAGCAGTTCTTC. It encodes CASSESNTGGRGGGYNEQFF.

The chain combines TRBV28 with TRBJ1-4; no clear D gene. This CDR3 is built from 13 residues. Germline values: CDR1 MDHEN, CDR2 SYDVKM. Between the trimmed V and J ends, which lost 10 bases and 8 bases, there was a span of 17 bases. The CDR3: CAIGDPRIEKLFF. In nucleotides, the CDR3 is TGTGCCATCGGAGATCCCCGGATCGAAAAACTGTTTTTT. Full variable domain (missing parts from reference TRBV28 and TRBJ1-4): DVKVTQSSRYLVKRTGEKVFLECVQDMDHENMFWYRQDPGLGLRLIYFSYDVKMKEKGDIPEGYSVSREKKERFSLILESASTNQTSMYLCAIGDPRIEKLFFGSGTQLSVL.

This clone was detected only once. The chain joins TRBV7-9 to TRBJ1-4; D is uncertain. Trimming stripped 3 bases from V and 2 bases from J, with 7 bases between. Germline V CDR1 and CDR2: SEHNR, FQNEAQ (reference sequence). This CDR3 has 14 residues. In nucleotides, the CDR3 is TGTGCCAGCAGCTTGTCGGGGACTAATGAAAAACTGTTTTTT. It encodes CASSLSGTNEKLFF. The whole variable domain, remainder taken from reference TRBV7-9 and TRBJ1-4, is DTGVSQNPRHKITKRGQNVTFRCDPISEHNRLYWYRQTLGQGPEFLTYFQNEAQLEKSRLLSDRFSAERPKGSFSTLEIQRTEQGDSAMYLCASSLSGTNEKLFFGSGTQLSVL.

V is TRBV15 and J is TRBJ1-1, with TRBD1 as a possible D gene (5 bases). The germline V gene has CDR1 LNHNV and CDR2 YYDKDF (reference sequence). This CDR3 is built from 11 residues. V was shortened by 5 bases and J by 11 bases, with 12 bases between the two germline ends. The CDR3 DNA is TGTGCCACCAGCCTTGGGGGAAGCGCTTTCTTT. Its translation: CATSLGGSAFF.

The V gene is TRBV30, the J gene TRBJ2-7; 8 bases line up with TRBD1. The CDR3 length is 15 residues. The V gene end was trimmed by 3 bases and the J gene end by 0 bases; junction bases not matched to a gene: 7. Germline assignment: CDR1 GTSNPN and CDR2 SVGIG (reference sequence). CDR3 in amino acids: CAWRTGTGSSYEQYF. The CDR3 DNA sequence: TGTGCCTGGAGAACCGGGACAGGCAGCTCCTACGAGCAGTACTTC.

The chain carries TRBV5-1 and TRBJ1-5, with a possible D match to TRBD1 (6 bases). This CDR3 region has 16 residues. Trimming took off 2 bases at V and 4 bases at J, with 16 bases between the two ends. The germline V gene encodes CDR1 SGHRS and CDR2 YFSETQ. CDR3 DNA: TGCGCCAGCAGCTTAAGATGGGGGGCTGGTAATCAGCCCCAGCATTTT. Translation: CASSLRWGAGNQPQHF.

This clone was observed a single time. The chain couples TRBV28 to TRBJ1-4; TRBD1 might be the D (6 bases). The length of the CDR3 is 18 residues. The germline V gene has CDR1 MDHEN and CDR2 SYDVKM. Trimming removed 4 bases at V and 0 bases at J, with 18 bases between. CDR3 in amino acids: CASSSVPGQSATNEKLFF. The CDR3 DNA reads as TGTGCCAGCAGTTCGGTCCCGGGACAAAGTGCAACTAATGAAAAACTGTTTTTT.

J is TRBJ1-1 and V is TRBV5-1; 7 positions agree with TRBD1. Losses at the gene ends were 4 bases for V and 5 bases for J; bases not matched to a gene: 11. The CDR3 runs 15 residues. CDR1 and CDR2 (germline): SGHRS, YFSETQ. The CDR3 bases are TGCGCCAGCAGCGGCGAGGGACAGCCCCGGACTGAAGCTTTCTTT. Protein product: CASSGEGQPRTEAFF.

The gene calls are TRBV18 and TRBJ2-5; 7 bases line up with TRBD1. The V and J ends lost 6 bases and 4 bases, in that order; junction bases with no gene match: 8. The CDR3 runs 14 residues. Germline-derived CDR1 and CDR2 are KGHSH and LQKENI. The CDR3 reads CASSLDRVAETQYF. The CDR3, as DNA: TGTGCCAGCTCGCTTGACAGGGTGGCAGAGACCCAGTACTTC.

This clone was observed a single time. Other nucleotide sequences in the sample specify the same CDR3. The chain combines TRBV28 with TRBJ2-5; a possible D gene is TRBD1 (6 bases). The CDR3 spans 13 residues. The ends were cut back, 3 bases at V and 5 bases at J, with 10 bases in the middle. Germline CDR1 MDHEN, CDR2 SYDVKM. CDR3 residues: CASSFGGRETQYF. DNA for the CDR3: TGTGCCAGCAGTTTTGGGGGCAGGGAGACCCAGTACTTC.

The chain recombines TRBV29-1 with TRBJ2-5; TRBD2 agrees at 9 bases. J was trimmed by 5 bases and V by 7 bases; bases with no gene match: 8. The CDR3 length is 13 residues. Per germline, CDR1 SQVTM and CDR2 ANQGSEA. CDR3 amino acids: CSAPGTSWETQYF. The CDR3 DNA is TGCAGCGCCCCTGGGACTAGCTGGGAGACCCAGTACTTC.

J is TRBJ1-4 and V is TRBV2; 9 bases line up with TRBD1. Germline V gives CDR1 SNHLY, CDR2 FYNNEI. J was trimmed by 7 bases and V by 9 bases; bases with no gene match: 6. The CDR3 runs to 13 residues. The CDR3 here is CASLGTGREKLFF. For the CDR3, the DNA is TGTGCCAGTTTGGGGACAGGGCGTGAAAAACTGTTTTTT.